The clone carrying this T cell receptor (beta chain) was detected only a few times. No antigen is known for it. Germline CDR1 and CDR2: SEHNR and FQNEAQ (reference sequence). The junction had 3 bases not matched to a gene; V was cut back by 2 bases and J by 2 bases. The CDR3 is made up of 14 amino acids. The whole isolated RNA underwent reverse transcription, so sequencing captured expressed TCRB transcripts. The data were produced by immunoSEQ multiplex PCR, yet TCRdb's version contains in-frame clones alone and is incomplete. The sample has more than 250,000 clones; 14% are singletons. This specimen belongs to a study of beta chain features in type 1 diabetes. Study-level points and caveats: All four CD4+ subsets of Type 1 diabetes patients contained TCRB CDR3s that were moderately but significantly shorter.

The sequence derives from a man aged 25 to 40 with type 1 diabetes. Sequencing was carried out using naive CD4+ T cells from blood. The chain recombines TRBV7-9 with TRBJ2-7; 7 positions agree with TRBD1. The DNA of the CDR3 is TGTGCCAGCAGCTTAAGGGACAGTGCCTACGAGCAGTACTTC. Amino acids: CASSLRDSAYEQYF.